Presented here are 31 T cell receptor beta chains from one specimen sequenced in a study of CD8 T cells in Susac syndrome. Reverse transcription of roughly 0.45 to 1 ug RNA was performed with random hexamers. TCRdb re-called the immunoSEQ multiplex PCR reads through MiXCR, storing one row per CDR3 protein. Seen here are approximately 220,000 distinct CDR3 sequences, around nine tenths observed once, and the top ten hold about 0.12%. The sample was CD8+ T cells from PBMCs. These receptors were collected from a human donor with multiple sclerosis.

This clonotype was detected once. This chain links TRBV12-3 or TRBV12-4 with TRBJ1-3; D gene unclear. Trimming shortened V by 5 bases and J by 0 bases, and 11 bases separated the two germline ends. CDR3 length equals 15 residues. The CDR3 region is CASSPTVGSGNTIYF. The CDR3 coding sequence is TGTGCCAGCAGTCCCACAGTAGGCTCTGGAAACACCATATATTTT.

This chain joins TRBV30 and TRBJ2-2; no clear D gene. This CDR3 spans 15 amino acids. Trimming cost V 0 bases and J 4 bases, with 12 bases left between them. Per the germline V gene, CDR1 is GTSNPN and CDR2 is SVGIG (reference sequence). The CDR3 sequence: CAWSVGGLSTGELFF. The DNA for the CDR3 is TGTGCCTGGAGTGTGGGCGGCCTGAGCACCGGGGAGCTGTTTTTT.

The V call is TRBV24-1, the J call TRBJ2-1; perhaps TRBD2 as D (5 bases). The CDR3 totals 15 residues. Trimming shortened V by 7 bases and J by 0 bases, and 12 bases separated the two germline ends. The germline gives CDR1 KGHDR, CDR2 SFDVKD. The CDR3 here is CATSNGRDSYNEQFF. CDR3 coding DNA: TGTGCCACCAGCAACGGTCGGGACTCCTACAATGAGCAGTTCTTC.

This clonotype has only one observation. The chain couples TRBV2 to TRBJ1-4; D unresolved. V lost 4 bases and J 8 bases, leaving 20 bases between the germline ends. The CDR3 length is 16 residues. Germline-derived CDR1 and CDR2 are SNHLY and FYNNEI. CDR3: CASSGPLSGLREKLFF. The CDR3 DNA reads TGTGCCAGCAGTGGGCCCCTGTCGGGGTTACGCGAAAAACTGTTTTTT.

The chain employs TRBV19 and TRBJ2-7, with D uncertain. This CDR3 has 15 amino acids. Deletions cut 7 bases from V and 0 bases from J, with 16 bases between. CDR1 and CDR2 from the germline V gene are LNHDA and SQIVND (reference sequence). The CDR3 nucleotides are TGTGCCAGTACCCCCATGTTGTGGAGCTCCTACGAGCAGTACTTC. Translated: CASTPMLWSSYEQYF.

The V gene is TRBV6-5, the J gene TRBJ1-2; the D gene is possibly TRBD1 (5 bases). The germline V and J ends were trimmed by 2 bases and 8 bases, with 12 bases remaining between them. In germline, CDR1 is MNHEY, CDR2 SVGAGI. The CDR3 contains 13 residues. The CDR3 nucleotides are TGTGCCAGCAGTTACGGGTTAGGGGACGGCTACACCTTC. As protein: CASSYGLGDGYTF.

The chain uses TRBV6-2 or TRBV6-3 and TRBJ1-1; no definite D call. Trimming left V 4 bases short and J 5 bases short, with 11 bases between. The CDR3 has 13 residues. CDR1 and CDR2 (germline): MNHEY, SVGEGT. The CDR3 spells CASSLPGPTEAFF. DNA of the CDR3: TGTGCCAGCAGTTTGCCAGGACCTACTGAAGCTTTCTTT.

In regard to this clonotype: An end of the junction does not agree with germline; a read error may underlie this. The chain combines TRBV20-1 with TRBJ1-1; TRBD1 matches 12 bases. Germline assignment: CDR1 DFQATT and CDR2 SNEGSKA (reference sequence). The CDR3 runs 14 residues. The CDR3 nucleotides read TGCAGTGCCAGAGGGACAGGGGGCTATACTGAAGCTTTCTTT. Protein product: CSARGTGGYTEAFF.

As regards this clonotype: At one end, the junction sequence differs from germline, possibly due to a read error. CDR3 DNA: TGTGCCAGCTGCCAAGATCGCGAAGACCCCGGGGAGCTGTTTTTT. Its translation: CASCQDREDPGELFF. This chain joins TRBV3-1 and TRBJ2-2; D is ambiguous. This CDR3 is built from 15 residues. The germline V gene has CDR1 LGHDT and CDR2 YNNKEL (reference sequence).

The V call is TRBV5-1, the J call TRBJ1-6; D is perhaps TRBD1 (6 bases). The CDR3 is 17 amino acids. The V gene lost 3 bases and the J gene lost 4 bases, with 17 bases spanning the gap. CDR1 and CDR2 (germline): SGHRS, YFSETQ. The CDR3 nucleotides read TGCGCCAGCAGCTCAACCTCTACGGGGGCGTATAATTCACCCCTCCACTTT. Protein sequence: CASSSTSTGAYNSPLHF.

CDR3 nucleotides: TGTGCCAGCAGTTCATTAAGCTCCTATAATTCACCCCTCCACTTT. Residues: CASSSLSSYNSPLHF. The rearrangement joins TRBV27 to TRBJ1-6; D remains unclear. This CDR3 has 15 residues. Trimming cost V 4 bases and J 0 bases, with 7 bases left between them. Looked up from germline, CDR1 is MNHEY and CDR2 is SMNVEV (reference sequence).

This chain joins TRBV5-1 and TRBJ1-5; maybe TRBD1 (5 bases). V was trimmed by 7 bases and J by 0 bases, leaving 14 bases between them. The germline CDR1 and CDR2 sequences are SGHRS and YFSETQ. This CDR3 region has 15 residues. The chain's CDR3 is CASSPAGDSNQPQHF. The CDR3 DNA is TGCGCCAGCTCCCCGGCGGGGGATAGCAATCAGCCCCAGCATTTT. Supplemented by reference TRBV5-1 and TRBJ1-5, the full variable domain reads KAGVTQTPRYLIKTRGQQVTLSCSPISGHRSVSWYQQTPGQGLQFLFEYFSETQRNKGNFPGRFSGRQFSNSRSEMNVSTLELGDSALYLCASSPAGDSNQPQHFGDGTRLSIL.

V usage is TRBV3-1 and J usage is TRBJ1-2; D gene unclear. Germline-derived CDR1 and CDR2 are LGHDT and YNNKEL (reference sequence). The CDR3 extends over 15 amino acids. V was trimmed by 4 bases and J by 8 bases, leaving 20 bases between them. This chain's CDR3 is CASSPRLPIPGGYTF. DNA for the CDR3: TGTGCCAGCAGCCCCCGTTTGCCGATCCCTGGGGGCTACACCTTC. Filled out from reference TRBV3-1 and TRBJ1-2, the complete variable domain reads DTAVSQTPKYLVTQMGNDKSIKCEQNLGHDTMYWYKQDSKKFLKIMFSYNNKELIINETVPNRFSPKSPDKAHLNLHINSLELGDSAVYFCASSPRLPIPGGYTFGSGTRLTVV.

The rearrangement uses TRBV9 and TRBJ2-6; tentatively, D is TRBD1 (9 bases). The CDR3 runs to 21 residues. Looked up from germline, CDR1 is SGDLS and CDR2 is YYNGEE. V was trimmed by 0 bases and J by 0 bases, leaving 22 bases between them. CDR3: CASSVDPGGTGQISGANVLTF. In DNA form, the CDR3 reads TGTGCCAGCAGCGTAGACCCGGGAGGGACAGGGCAAATCTCTGGGGCCAACGTCCTGACTTTC. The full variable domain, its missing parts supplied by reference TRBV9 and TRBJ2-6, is DSGVTQTPKHLITATGQRVTLRCSPRSGDLSVYWYQQSLDQGLQFLIQYYNGEERAKGNILERFSAQQFPDLHSELNLSSLELGDSALYFCASSVDPGGTGQISGANVLTFGAGSRLTVL.

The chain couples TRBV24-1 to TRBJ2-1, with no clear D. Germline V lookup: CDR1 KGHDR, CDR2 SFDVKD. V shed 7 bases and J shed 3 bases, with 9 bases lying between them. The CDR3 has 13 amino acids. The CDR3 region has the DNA TGTGCCACCAGCAAAGTGGGCTACAATGAGCAGTTCTTC. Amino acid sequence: CATSKVGYNEQFF.

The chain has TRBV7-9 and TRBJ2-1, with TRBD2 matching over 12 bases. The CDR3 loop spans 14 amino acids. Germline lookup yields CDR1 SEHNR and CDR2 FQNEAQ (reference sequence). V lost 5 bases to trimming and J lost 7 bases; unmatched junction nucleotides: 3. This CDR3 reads CASSNGLAGNEQFF. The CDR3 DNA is TGTGCCAGCAGCAACGGACTAGCGGGAAATGAGCAGTTCTTC.

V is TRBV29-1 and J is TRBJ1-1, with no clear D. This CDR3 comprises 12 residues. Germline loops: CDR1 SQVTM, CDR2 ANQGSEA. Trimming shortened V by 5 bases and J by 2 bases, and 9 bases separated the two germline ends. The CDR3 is CSVYLSNTEAFF. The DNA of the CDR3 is TGCAGCGTTTACCTATCCAACACTGAAGCTTTCTTT.

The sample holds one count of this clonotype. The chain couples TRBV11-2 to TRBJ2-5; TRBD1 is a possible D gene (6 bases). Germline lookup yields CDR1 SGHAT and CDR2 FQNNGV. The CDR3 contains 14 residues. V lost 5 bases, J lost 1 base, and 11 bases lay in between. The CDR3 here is CASSNTGPQETQYF. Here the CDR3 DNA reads TGTGCCAGCAGCAACACAGGGCCCCAAGAGACCCAGTACTTC.

CDR3 protein: CASSDGTSVPNEQFF. CDR3 nucleotides: TGCGCCAGCAGCGACGGGACTAGCGTTCCTAATGAGCAGTTCTTC. This sequence joins TRBV4-3 and TRBJ2-1; TRBD2 matches 10 bases. The V gene end was trimmed by 5 bases and the J gene end by 7 bases; junction bases not matched to a gene: 8. The CDR3 sequence is 15 residues long. Per the germline V gene, CDR1 is LGHNA and CDR2 is YSLEER.

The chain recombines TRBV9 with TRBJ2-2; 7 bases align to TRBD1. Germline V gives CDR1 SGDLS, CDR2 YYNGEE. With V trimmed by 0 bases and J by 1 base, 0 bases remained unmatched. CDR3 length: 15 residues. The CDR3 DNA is TGTGCCAGCAGCGTAGGGACAGGGAACACCGGGGAGCTGTTTTTT. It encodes CASSVGTGNTGELFF.

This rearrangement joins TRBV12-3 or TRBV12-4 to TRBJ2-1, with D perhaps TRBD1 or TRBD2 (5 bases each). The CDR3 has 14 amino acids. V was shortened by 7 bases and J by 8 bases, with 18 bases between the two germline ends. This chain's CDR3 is CASKSEGYWDEQFF. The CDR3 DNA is TGTGCCAGCAAAAGCGAGGGGTACTGGGATGAGCAGTTCTTC.

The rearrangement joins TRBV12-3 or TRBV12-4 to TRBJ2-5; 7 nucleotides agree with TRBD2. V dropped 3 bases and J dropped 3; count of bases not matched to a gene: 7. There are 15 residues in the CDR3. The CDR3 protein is CASSFLGAGEETQYF. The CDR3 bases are TGTGCCAGCAGTTTCCTTGGGGCGGGAGAAGAGACCCAGTACTTC.

CDR3 residues: CASSPGTGSPQHF. The CDR3 bases are TGTGCCAGCAGCCCGGGGACGGGCAGCCCCCAGCATTTT. This chain joins TRBV11-2 and TRBJ1-5, with D possibly TRBD1 on 5 matching bases. This CDR3 region has 13 residues. The ends were cut back, 5 bases at V and 10 bases at J, with 15 bases in the middle. The germline V gene has CDR1 SGHAT and CDR2 FQNNGV.

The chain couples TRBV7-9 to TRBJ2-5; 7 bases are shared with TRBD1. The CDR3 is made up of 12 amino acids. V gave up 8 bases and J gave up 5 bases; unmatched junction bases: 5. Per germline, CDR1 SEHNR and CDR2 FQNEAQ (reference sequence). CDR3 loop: CASETQGETQYF. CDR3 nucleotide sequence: TGTGCCAGCGAGACACAGGGGGAGACCCAGTACTTC.

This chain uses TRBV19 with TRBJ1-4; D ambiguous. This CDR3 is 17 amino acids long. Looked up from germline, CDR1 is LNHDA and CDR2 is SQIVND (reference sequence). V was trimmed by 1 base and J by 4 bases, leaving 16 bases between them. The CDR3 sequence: CASSIGVSLPGNEKLFF. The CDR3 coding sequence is TGTGCCAGTAGTATAGGGGTCTCCCTCCCGGGTAATGAAAAACTGTTTTTT. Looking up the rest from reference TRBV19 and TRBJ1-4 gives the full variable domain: DGGITQSPKYLFRKEGQNVTLSCEQNLNHDAMYWYRQDPGQGLRLIYYSQIVNDFQKGDIAEGYSVSREKKESFPLTVTSAQKNPTAFYLCASSIGVSLPGNEKLFFGSGTQLSVL.

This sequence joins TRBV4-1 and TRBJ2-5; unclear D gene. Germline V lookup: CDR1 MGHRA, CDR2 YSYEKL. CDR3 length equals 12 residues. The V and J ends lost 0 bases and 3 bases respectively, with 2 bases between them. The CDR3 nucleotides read TGCGCCAGCAGCCAAGATAAAGAGACCCAGTACTTC. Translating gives CASSQDKETQYF.

The CDR3 is CASREQGVASGTDTQYF. CDR3 DNA: TGTGCCAGCAGAGAACAGGGGGTTGCTAGCGGCACAGATACGCAGTATTTT. The chain couples TRBV2 to TRBJ2-3; TRBD1 aligns across 8 bases. The ends lost 6 bases at V and 1 base at J; junction bases unmatched: 12. CDR1 and CDR2 from the germline V gene are SNHLY and FYNNEI. The CDR3 totals 17 residues.

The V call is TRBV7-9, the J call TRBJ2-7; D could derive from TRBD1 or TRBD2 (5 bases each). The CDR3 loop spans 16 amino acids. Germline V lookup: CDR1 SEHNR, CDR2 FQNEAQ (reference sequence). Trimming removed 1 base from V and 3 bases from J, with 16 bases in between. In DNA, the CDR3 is TGTGCCAGCAGCTTAGGCCCAGGGACGGGCTTCTACGAGCAGTACTTC. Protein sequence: CASSLGPGTGFYEQYF. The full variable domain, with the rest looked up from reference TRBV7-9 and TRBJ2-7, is DTGVSQNPRHKITKRGQNVTFRCDPISEHNRLYWYRQTLGQGPEFLTYFQNEAQLEKSRLLSDRFSAERPKGSFSTLEIQRTEQGDSAMYLCASSLGPGTGFYEQYFGPGTRLTVT.

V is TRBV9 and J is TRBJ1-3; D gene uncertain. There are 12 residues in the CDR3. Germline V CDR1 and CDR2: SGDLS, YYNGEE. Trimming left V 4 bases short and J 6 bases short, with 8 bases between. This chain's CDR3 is CASSTDENTIYF. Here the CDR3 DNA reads TGTGCCAGCAGCACGGACGAAAACACCATATATTTT.

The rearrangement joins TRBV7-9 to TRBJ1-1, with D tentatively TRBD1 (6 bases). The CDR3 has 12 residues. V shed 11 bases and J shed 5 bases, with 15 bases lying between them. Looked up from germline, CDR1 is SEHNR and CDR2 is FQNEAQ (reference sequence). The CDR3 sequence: CASMRQVTEAFF. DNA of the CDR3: TGTGCCTCCATGAGACAGGTGACTGAAGCTTTCTTT.

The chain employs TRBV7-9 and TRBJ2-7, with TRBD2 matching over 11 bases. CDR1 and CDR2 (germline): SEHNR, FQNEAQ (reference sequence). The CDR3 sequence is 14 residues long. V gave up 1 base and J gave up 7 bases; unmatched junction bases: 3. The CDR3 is CASSLGASGREQYF. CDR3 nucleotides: TGTGCCAGCAGCTTAGGCGCTAGCGGGAGGGAGCAGTACTTC.